This entry is about one T cell receptor beta chain. This clonotype has more than one count but fewer than ten. The antigen it recognizes is unknown. No much larger clone exists at a distance of one base, and base qualities are not known. This was a case-control study nested in a cohort of healthcare workers in London, UK, who had nasopharyngeal swab PCR tests and blood samples taken every week. Healthcare workers were enrolled in the week of the UK lockdown, from 23 to 31 March 2020, and were followed every week for up to 16 weeks. The entry originates in a study of early T cells in non-severe SARS-CoV-2 infection (dated by TCRdb to the early 2020s). About the study as a whole: Because TCR sequencing was done on bulk RNA from unsorted whole blood, the alpha and beta chains could not be paired.

The library was made by 5' RACE. The sample was run on a NextSeq 500. Unique molecular identifiers were attached to individual cDNA molecules in the TCR library protocol so that sequencing error and PCR bias could be corrected. TCR alpha and beta chains were both sequenced, and the abundances of alpha and beta sequences in each sample were closely correlated with each other. For the original study's pipeline: Decombinator V4 was used to annotate TCR sequences for V gene, J gene and CDR3. TCRs were defined as expanded if a significant change between any two time points was detected under a Poisson model with p below 0.0001. Abundances of TCRs were expressed as counts per million after normalisation to the total number of TCRs sequenced in each sample. VDJdb, accessed 1 November 2021, was searched for CMV, EBV and SARS-CoV-2 annotated TCRs, with TCRs annotated for multiple antigens excluded. The public reads were reprocessed in TCRdb via fastp at Q25 and MiXCR, keeping in-frame beta chains. Rows merge per CDR3 protein into single entries with the most common DNA and genes. The V and J calls shown here were made by TCRdb, not taken from the authors' results. The sample data list approximately 120,000 distinct CDR3 sequences, and 15% of these were observed just once. Jointly, the top ten make up 21% of the sample.

What the work shows at the level of the full study, not this receptor alone: VDJdb matching was skewed toward anti-spike CD8 responses and likely underestimated virus-specific expansions by missing private and CD4 specificities.

The clonotype comes from an adult who was a healthcare worker with PCR-confirmed SARS-CoV-2 infection or an uninfected control (not recorded which). The specimen sequenced was whole blood.

The nucleotides read TGTGCCAGCAGTTCCCTCCAGGGGTTGAACACTGAAGCTTTCTTT. Its protein product is CASSSLQGLNTEAFF. The chain couples TRBV12-3 or TRBV12-4 to TRBJ1-1, with a weak D call of TRBD1 (6 bases match). From its cysteine to its phenylalanine, the CDR3 spans 15 amino acids. This entry keeps only the CDR3 DNA: 45 bases, framed from base 1. V is reduced by 4 bases and J by 0 bases, leaving a spacing of 12 bases between them.